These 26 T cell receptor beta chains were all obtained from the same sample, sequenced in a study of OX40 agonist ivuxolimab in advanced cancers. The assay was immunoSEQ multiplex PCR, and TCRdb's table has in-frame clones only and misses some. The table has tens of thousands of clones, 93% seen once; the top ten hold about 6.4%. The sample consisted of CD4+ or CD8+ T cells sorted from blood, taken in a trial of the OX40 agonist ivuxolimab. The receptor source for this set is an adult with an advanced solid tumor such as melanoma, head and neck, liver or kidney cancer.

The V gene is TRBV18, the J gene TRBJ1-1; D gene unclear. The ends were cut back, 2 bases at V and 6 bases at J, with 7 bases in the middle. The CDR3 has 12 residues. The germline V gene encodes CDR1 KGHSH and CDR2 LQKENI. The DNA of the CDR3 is TGTGCCAGCTCACCAGGGATGCCTGAAGCTTTCTTT. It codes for CASSPGMPEAFF. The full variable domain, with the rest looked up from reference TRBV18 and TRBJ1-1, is NAGVMQNPRHLVRRRGQEARLRCSPMKGHSHVYWYRQLPEEGLKFMVYLQKENIIDESGMPKERFSAEFPKEGPSILRIQQVVRGDSAAYFCASSPGMPEAFFGQGTRLTVV.

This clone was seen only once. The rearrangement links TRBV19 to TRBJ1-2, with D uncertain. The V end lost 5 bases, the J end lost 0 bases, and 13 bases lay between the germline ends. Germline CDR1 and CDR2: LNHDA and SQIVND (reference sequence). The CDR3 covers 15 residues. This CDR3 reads CASSPGLGSNYGYTF. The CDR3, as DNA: TGTGCCAGTAGTCCGGGATTAGGGTCTAACTATGGCTACACCTTC.

The CDR3 DNA follows: TGTGCCAGCAGCTTGGCCACTAACTATGGCTACACCTTC. The encoded protein is CASSLATNYGYTF. The chain recombines TRBV5-6 with TRBJ1-2; D is uncertain. V was pared by 0 bases and J by 0 bases, with 3 bases between. Germline V gene sequence: CDR1 SGHDT, CDR2 YYEEEE. This CDR3 comprises 13 residues.

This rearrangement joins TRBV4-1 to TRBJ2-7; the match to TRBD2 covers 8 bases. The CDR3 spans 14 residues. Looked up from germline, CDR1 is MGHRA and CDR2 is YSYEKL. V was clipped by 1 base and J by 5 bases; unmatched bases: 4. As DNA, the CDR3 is TGCGCCAGCAGCCAAGTCGGGGGGGCGGACGAGCAGTACTTC. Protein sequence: CASSQVGGADEQYF.

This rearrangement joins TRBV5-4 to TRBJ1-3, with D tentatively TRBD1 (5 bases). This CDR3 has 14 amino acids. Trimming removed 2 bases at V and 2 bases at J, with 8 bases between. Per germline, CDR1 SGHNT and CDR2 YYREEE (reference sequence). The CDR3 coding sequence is TGTGCCAGCAGCTTTTGGGGGACTGGAAACACCATATATTTT. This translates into CASSFWGTGNTIYF.

CDR3 coding DNA: TGTGCCAGCAGCTTAGGGAGGGAGGGCAATGAGCAGTTCTTC. Its protein product is CASSLGREGNEQFF. The chain combines TRBV7-9 with TRBJ2-1, with 7 bases that match TRBD2. Germline V CDR1 and CDR2: SEHNR, FQNEAQ (reference sequence). The CDR3 length is 14 residues. V lost 1 base, J lost 6 bases, and 3 bases stayed unmatched.

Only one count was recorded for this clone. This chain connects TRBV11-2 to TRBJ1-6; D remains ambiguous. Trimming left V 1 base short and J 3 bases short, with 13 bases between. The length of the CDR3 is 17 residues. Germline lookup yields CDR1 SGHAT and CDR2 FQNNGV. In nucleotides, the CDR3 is TGTGCCAGCAGCTTAGGTGGGAGACGAGGCTATAATTCACCCCTCCACTTT. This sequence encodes CASSLGGRRGYNSPLHF. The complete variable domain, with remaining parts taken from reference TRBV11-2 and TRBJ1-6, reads EAGVAQSPRYKIIEKRQSVAFWCNPISGHATLYWYQQILGQGPKLLIQFQNNGVVDDSQLPKDRFSAERLKGVDSTLKIQPAKLEDSAVYLCASSLGGRRGYNSPLHFGNGTRLTVT.

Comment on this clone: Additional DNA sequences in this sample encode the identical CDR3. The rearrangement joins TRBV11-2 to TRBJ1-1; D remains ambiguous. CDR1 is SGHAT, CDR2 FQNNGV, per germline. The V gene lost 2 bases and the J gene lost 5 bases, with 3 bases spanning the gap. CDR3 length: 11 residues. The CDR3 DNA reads TGTGCCAGCAGCTTAAGGACTGAAGCTTTCTTT. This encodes CASSLRTEAFF. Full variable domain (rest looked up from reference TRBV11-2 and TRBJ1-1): EAGVAQSPRYKIIEKRQSVAFWCNPISGHATLYWYQQILGQGPKLLIQFQNNGVVDDSQLPKDRFSAERLKGVDSTLKIQPAKLEDSAVYLCASSLRTEAFFGQGTRLTVV.

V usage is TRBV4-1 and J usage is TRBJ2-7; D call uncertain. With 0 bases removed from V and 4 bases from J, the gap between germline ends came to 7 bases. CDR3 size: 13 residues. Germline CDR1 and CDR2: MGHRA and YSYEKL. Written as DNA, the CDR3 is TGCGCCAGCAGCCAAGAGATAGGTTACGAGCAGTACTTC. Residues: CASSQEIGYEQYF.

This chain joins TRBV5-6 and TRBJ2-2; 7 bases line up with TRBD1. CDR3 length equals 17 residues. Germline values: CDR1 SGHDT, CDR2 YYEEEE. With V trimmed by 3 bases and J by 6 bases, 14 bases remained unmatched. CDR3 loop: CASSSGTDSLHAGELFF. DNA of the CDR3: TGTGCCAGCAGCTCCGGGACAGATAGTCTTCACGCCGGGGAGCTGTTTTTT.

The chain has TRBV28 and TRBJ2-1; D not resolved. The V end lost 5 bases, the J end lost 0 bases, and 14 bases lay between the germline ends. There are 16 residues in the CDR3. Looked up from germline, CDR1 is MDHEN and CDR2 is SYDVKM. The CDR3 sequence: CASSPPAASSYNEQFF. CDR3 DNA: TGTGCCAGCAGTCCTCCCGCGGCGAGCTCCTACAATGAGCAGTTCTTC.

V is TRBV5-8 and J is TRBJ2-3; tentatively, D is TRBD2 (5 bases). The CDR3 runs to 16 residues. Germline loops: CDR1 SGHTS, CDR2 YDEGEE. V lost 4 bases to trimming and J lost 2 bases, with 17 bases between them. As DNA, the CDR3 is TGTGCCAGCAGCCTAAACGGGGAACCAAACACAGATACGCAGTATTTT. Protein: CASSLNGEPNTDTQYF.

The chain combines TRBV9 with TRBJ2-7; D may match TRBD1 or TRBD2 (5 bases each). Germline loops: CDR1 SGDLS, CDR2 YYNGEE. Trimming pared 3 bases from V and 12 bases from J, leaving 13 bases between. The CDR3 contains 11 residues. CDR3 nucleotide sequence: TGTGCCAGCAGCGGGGACGCAGGGCCGTACTTC. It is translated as CASSGDAGPYF.

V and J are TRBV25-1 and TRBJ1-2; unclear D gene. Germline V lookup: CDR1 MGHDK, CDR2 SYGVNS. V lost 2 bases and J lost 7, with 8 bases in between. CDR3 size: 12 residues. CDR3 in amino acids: CASSEGGIGYTF. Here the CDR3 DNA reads TGTGCCAGCAGTGAAGGTGGGATTGGCTACACCTTC.

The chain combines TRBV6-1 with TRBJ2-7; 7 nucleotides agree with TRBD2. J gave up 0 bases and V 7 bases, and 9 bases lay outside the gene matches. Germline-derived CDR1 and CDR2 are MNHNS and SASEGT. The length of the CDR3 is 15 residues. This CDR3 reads CASTGGTISSYEQYF. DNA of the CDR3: TGTGCCAGCACTGGTGGGACTATAAGCTCCTACGAGCAGTACTTC.

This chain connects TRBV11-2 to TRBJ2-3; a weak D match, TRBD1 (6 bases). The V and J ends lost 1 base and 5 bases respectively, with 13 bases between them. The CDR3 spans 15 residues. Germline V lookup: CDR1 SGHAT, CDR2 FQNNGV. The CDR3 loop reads CASSLGAIRGDTQYF. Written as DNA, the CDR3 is TGTGCCAGCAGCTTAGGGGCCATCAGGGGAGATACGCAGTATTTT. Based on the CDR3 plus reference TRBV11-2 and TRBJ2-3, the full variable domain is EAGVAQSPRYKIIEKRQSVAFWCNPISGHATLYWYQQILGQGPKLLIQFQNNGVVDDSQLPKDRFSAERLKGVDSTLKIQPAKLEDSAVYLCASSLGAIRGDTQYFGPGTRLTVL.

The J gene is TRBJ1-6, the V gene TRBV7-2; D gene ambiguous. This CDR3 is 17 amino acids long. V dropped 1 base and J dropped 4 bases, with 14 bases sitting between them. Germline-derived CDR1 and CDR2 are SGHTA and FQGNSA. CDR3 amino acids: CASSLEGLAPYNSPLHF. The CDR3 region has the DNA TGTGCCAGCAGCTTAGAGGGTCTGGCCCCATATAATTCACCCCTCCACTTT. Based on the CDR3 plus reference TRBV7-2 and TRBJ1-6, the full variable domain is GAGVSQSPSNKVTEKGKDVELRCDPISGHTALYWYRQSLGQGLEFLIYFQGNSAPDKSGLPSDRFSAERTGGSVSTLTIQRTQQEDSAVYLCASSLEGLAPYNSPLHFGNGTRLTVT.

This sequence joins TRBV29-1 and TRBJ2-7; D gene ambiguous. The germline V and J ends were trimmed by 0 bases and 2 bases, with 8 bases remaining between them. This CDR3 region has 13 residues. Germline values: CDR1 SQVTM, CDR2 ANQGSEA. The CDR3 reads CSVEDGTPYEQYF. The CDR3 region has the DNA TGCAGCGTTGAAGATGGTACACCCTACGAGCAGTACTTC.

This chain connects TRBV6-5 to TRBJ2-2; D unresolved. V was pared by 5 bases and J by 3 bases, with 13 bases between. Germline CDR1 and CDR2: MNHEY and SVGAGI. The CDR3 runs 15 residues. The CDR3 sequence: CASSTRSGHTGELFF. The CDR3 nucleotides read TGTGCCAGCAGTACGAGGTCGGGCCACACCGGGGAGCTGTTTTTT.

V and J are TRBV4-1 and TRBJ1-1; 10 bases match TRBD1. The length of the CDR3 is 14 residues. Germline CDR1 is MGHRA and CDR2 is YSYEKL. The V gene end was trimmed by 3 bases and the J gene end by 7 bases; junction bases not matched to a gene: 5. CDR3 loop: CASSHSGTGDEAFF. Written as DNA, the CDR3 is TGCGCCAGCAGCCACTCCGGGACAGGGGATGAAGCTTTCTTT.

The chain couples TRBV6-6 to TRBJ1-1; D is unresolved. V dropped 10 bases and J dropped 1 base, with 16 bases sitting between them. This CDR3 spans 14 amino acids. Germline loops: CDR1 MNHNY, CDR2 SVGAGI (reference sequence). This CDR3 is CATSSGSRNTEAFF. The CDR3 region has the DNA TGTGCCACCTCATCCGGGTCGCGGAACACTGAAGCTTTCTTT.

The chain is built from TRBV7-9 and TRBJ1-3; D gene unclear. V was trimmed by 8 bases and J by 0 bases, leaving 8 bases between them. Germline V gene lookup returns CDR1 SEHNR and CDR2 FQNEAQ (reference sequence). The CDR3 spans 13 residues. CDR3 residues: CASGKTSGNTIYF. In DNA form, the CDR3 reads TGTGCCAGCGGTAAAACCTCTGGAAACACCATATATTTT.

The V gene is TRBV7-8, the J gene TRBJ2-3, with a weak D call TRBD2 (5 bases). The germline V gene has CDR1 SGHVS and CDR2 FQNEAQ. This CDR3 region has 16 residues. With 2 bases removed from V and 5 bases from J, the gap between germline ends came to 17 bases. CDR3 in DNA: TGTGCCAGCAGCTTACCGAGGGATGGTGGGGAAGATACGCAGTATTTT. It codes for CASSLPRDGGEDTQYF.

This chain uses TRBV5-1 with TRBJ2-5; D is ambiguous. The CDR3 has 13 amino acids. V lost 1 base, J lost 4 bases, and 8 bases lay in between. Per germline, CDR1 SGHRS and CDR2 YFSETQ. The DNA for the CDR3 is TGCGCCAGCAGCTTGAGAGGCGGAGAGACCCAGTACTTC. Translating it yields CASSLRGGETQYF.

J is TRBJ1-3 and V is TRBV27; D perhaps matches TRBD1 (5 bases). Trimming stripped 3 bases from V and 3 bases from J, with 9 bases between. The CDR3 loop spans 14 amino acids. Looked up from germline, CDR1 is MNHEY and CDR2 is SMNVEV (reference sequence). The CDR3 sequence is CASSLGGRGNTIYF. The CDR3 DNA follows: TGTGCCAGCAGTTTGGGGGGACGTGGAAACACCATATATTTT.

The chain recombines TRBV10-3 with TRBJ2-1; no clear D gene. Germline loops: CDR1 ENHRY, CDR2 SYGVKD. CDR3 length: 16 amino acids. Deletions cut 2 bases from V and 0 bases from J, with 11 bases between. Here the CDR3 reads CAISEPDMSSYNEQFF. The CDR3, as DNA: TGTGCCATCAGTGAGCCCGACATGAGCTCCTACAATGAGCAGTTCTTC.